The next 9 T cell receptor beta chains were all read from a single sample in a study of blood T cell repertoires in COVID-19. Using immunoSEQ multiplex PCR, the repertoire was profiled, and TCRdb retains in-frame clones only, with some absent. The table records 200,000 to 250,000 clones, 88% of them present only once. Sequenced material: peripheral blood. Source of these receptors: a woman aged 55 to 70 with acute or convalescent COVID-19.

The chain is built from TRBV21-1 and TRBJ1-2; the table's D call TRBD1 went unverified against the DNA. TRBV21-1 is assigned pseudogene status. This CDR3 spans 15 amino acids. The CDR3 DNA sequence: TGTGCCAGCAGCAAAGGAACAGGGGACAACTATGGCTACACCTTC. Its translation: CASSKGTGDNYGYTF.

The chain employs TRBV15 and TRBJ1-4, with 11 positions matching TRBD1. This CDR3 comprises 14 residues. Looked up from germline, CDR1 is LNHNV and CDR2 is YYDKDF (reference sequence). The V and J ends lost 3 bases and 8 bases, in that order; junction bases with no gene match: 2. CDR3 region: CATSRDRGREKLFF. CDR3 DNA sequence: TGTGCCACCAGCAGGGACAGGGGGCGAGAAAAACTGTTTTTT.

This clone was seen a single time. The chain joins TRBV7-8 to TRBJ1-6, with 7 bases fitting TRBD1. CDR1 and CDR2 (germline): SGHVS, FQNEAQ. The CDR3 sequence is 15 residues long. Losses at the gene ends were 1 base for V and 7 bases for J; bases not matched to a gene: 4. CDR3 residues: CASSLGTGPNSPLHF. CDR3 coding DNA: TGTGCCAGCAGCTTAGGGACAGGACCAAATTCACCCCTCCACTTT.

This clone was seen only a few times. The chain links TRBV30 to TRBJ1-6, with D possibly being TRBD1 (5 bases). The CDR3 is 14 amino acids. The germline V gene has CDR1 GTSNPN and CDR2 SVGIG (reference sequence). Trimming stripped 2 bases from V and 7 bases from J, with 12 bases between. The CDR3 protein is CAWSLEQANSPLHF. The DNA for the CDR3 is TGTGCCTGGAGTCTGGAACAGGCGAATTCACCCCTCCACTTT.

The rearrangement uses TRBV13 and TRBJ1-1; TRBD1 matches at 8 bases. The germline V gene has CDR1 PRHDT and CDR2 FYEKMQ (reference sequence). This CDR3 has 14 amino acids. Germline trimming cut 4 bases from V and 5 bases from J; bases unmatched to any gene: 6. CDR3 loop: CASSSFQGATEAFF. The CDR3 region has the DNA TGTGCCAGCAGCTCATTCCAGGGGGCGACTGAAGCTTTCTTT.

The chain joins TRBV24-1 to TRBJ2-5, with 13 bases identical to TRBD2. Germline V gene sequence: CDR1 KGHDR, CDR2 SFDVKD. V shed 4 bases, J shed 5 bases, and the junction held 6 bases outside the gene matches. The CDR3 contains 16 residues. CDR3 bases: TGTGCCACCAGTGACCCGGGACTAGCGGGGAGGGAGACCCAGTACTTC. This translates into CATSDPGLAGRETQYF.

This sequence joins TRBV7-8 and TRBJ1-5; a weak D match, TRBD1 (5 bases). Germline-derived CDR1 and CDR2 are SGHVS and FQNEAQ. CDR3 size: 15 residues. The ends were cut back, 0 bases at V and 4 bases at J, with 10 bases in the middle. Here the CDR3 reads CASSLALTANQPQHF. The CDR3 bases are TGTGCCAGCAGCTTAGCCTTGACAGCGAATCAGCCCCAGCATTTT. Complete variable domain (other parts from reference TRBV7-8 and TRBJ1-5): GAGVSQSPRYKVAKRGQDVALRCDPISGHVSLFWYQQALGQGPEFLTYFQNEAQLDKSGLPSDRFFAERPEGSVSTLKIQRTQQEDSAVYLCASSLALTANQPQHFGDGTRLSIL.

Comments on this clone: At the DNA level, this CDR3 is encoded by other sequences in the same sample as well. The chain joins TRBV27 to TRBJ1-2, with D maybe TRBD1 (5 bases). Germline assignment: CDR1 MNHEY and CDR2 SMNVEV (reference sequence). This CDR3 is built from 14 residues. Trimming removed 4 bases from V and 2 bases from J, with 11 bases in between. In DNA, the CDR3 is TGTGCCAGCAGTTCGTCAGGGCGGAACTATGGCTACACCTTC. It is translated as CASSSSGRNYGYTF.

A remark on this clone: The sample holds other DNA sequences that translate to the same CDR3. CDR3 DNA sequence: TGCGCCAGCAGCCCGACTAGCGGGGGGGCCTACAATGAGCAGTTCTTC. Translating gives CASSPTSGGAYNEQFF. The genes are TRBV5-1 and TRBJ2-1; 14 nucleotides match TRBD2. CDR1 SGHRS and CDR2 YFSETQ come from the germline V gene. Trimming took 4 bases from V and 2 from J; bases not matched to a gene: 2. The length of the CDR3 is 16 residues.